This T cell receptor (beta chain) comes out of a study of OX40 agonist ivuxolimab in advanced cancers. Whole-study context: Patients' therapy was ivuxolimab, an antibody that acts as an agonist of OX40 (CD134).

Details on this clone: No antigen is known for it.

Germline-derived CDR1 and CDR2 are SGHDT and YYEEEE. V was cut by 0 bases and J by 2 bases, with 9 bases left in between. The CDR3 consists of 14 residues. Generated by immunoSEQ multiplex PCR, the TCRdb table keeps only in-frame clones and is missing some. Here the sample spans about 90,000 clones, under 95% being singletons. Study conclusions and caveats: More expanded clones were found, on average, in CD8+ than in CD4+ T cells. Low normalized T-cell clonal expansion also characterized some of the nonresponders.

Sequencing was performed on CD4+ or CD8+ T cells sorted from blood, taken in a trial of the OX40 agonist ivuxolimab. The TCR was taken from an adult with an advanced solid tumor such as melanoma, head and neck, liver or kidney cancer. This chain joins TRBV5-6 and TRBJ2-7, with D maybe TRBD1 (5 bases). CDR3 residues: CASSLGQGPYEQYF. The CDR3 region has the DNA TGTGCCAGCAGCTTGGGGCAGGGTCCCTACGAGCAGTACTTC.